Detailed here is one T cell receptor (beta chain). Its antigen is currently unknown. A junction boundary mismatches the germline segment, possibly from a read error. The data are from a study of shared clonotypes between healthy human individuals. Overall study: The donors, two women and a few men, were aged 18 to 49. Study outcomes and limitations: Shared clonotypes: approximately 5% naive CD4, under 4% naive CD8, about 2.5% memory CD4, under 0.5% memory CD8. Sampling used blood alone; tissue repertoires probably differ.

The input for sorted-subset replicate PCRs was around 200 ng DNA, around 30,000 T cell genomes. Clones were sequenced by immunoSEQ multiplex PCR, and TCRdb holds only the in-frame ones, with some missing. Found here are approximately 1.4 million clones, 98% of them singletons; the top ten hold roughly 0.45%. CDR3 length: 13 residues. Germline-derived CDR1 and CDR2 are SGDLS and YYNGEE. The sequencing input was naive CD4+ T cells sorted from blood. The subset: CD45RA+ positively selected. The sequence derives from a man younger than 40 in good health. The chain uses TRBV9 and TRBJ2-1, with 8 bases matching TRBD1. The CDR3 DNA is TGTGCCAGCAGCGTCACAGGGGGTCCTGATAAGCTCTTC. This sequence encodes CASSVTGGPDKLF.